This T cell receptor (beta chain) was found in a study of blood T cells in healthy people across ages. Alongside a J-beta primer mix, a sample-barcoded 5' primer served in a second PCR lasting roughly 6 to 11 cycles. TCRdb ran MiXCR on the 5' RACE reads and lists one entry per CDR3 protein. The data show around 800,000 distinct CDR3 sequences, around 50% seen once. This clonotype was seen more than once but under ten times. Its antigen remains unknown. There were at least 5.5 micrograms of total RNA extracted from every sample. Findings and limits, study-wide: The CMV status of each donor remained undetermined, and this could have confounded shifts in expanded clonotypes. Older age went with lower TCR beta diversity per million T cells, in a roughly linear way.

This CDR3 region has 15 residues. Germline values: CDR1 SGHTA, CDR2 FQGNSA. Sequencing was carried out using blood. This sequence was found in a man at least 80 years old in good health. This rearrangement joins TRBV7-2 to TRBJ2-4, with 8 bases fitting TRBD1. The J call may not be correct, given that the DNA end is closer to TRBJ2-7. The CDR3 reads CASSPFDDRGYEQYF. The CDR3 DNA is TGTGCCAGCAGCCCCTTCGATGACAGGGGATACGAGCAGTACTTC.